The present T cell receptor beta chain was sequenced within a study of early T cells in non-severe SARS-CoV-2 infection. Study-level information: Bulk RNA from unsorted whole blood was sequenced; chains were unpaired. Study-wide points: VDJdb-based matching was biased toward anti-spike CD8 responses and missed private and CD4 specificities.

Individual cDNA molecules received unique molecular identifiers during library preparation. TCRdb processed the 5' RACE reads anew with MiXCR; each CDR3 protein has one entry. The sample carries about 77,000 distinct CDR3 sequences, roughly a sixth recorded once. This clonotype has more than one count but fewer than ten. Its antigen is undetermined. CDR1 and CDR2 (germline): LGHDT, YNNKEL (reference sequence). CDR3 length equals 16 residues. J lost 4 bases, V lost 4 bases, and 10 bases had no gene match. Sequenced material: whole blood. This clonotype originated in an adult who was a healthcare worker with PCR-confirmed SARS-CoV-2 infection or an uninfected control (not recorded which). The chain uses TRBV3-1 and TRBJ2-5, with 9 bases identical to TRBD2. The CDR3 region is CASSPVPGLAGETQYF. The CDR3 DNA is TGTGCCAGCAGCCCCGTCCCGGGACTAGCTGGAGAGACCCAGTACTTC.